These 11 T cell receptor beta chains originate from one sample sequenced in a study of tumor and adjacent non-tumor tissue in lung cancer. The template was RNA from unsorted bulk tissue. Three rounds of nested PCR, following a modified ARM-PCR protocol, produced the TCRbeta library. From the multiplex PCR reads, TCRdb called clonotypes with MiXCR, one entry per CDR3 protein. Here the sample spans some 84,000 distinct CDR3 sequences, roughly 62% being singletons. Sequenced input: lung tumor tissue. All receptors come from a man aged 70 or older with non-small cell lung cancer.

As to this clonotype: The junction differs from germline at one of its ends, possibly a read error. V and J are TRBV10-1 and TRBJ2-7; 12 bases are shared with TRBD2. The CDR3 has 16 residues. Germline-derived CDR1 and CDR2 are WNHNN and SYGVQD (reference sequence). This chain's CDR3 is CASSDLAGGRGYEQYF. CDR3 in DNA: TGCGCCAGTAGTGATCTAGCGGGAGGGCGCGGGTACGAGCAGTACTTT.

This clonotype was observed a few times. This chain joins TRBV5-1 and TRBJ2-4, with 8 bases aligning to TRBD1. Germline CDR1 and CDR2: SGHRS and YFSETQ. The CDR3 length is 15 residues. The ends lost 0 bases at V and 4 bases at J; junction bases unmatched: 3. In nucleotides, the CDR3 is TGCGCCAGCAGCTTGGTGAGACAGGGGAAAAACATTCAGTACTTC. Its protein is CASSLVRQGKNIQYF.

Concerning this clonotype itself: Being one base from a much bigger clone, this may be a read error. V is TRBV7-2 and J is TRBJ2-1, with 8 positions matching TRBD1. The germline V gene has CDR1 SGHTA and CDR2 FQGNSA. The CDR3 totals 15 residues. The CDR3 DNA follows: TGTGCCAACAGCTTACGGACAGGGACCTACAATGAGCAGTTCTTC. It yields the protein CANSLRTGTYNEQFF.

The chain has TRBV4-1 and TRBJ1-2; D unclear. CDR1 and CDR2 from the germline V gene are MGHRA and YSYEKL. V lost 2 bases, J lost 12 bases, and 19 bases lay in between. The CDR3 has 14 amino acids. The CDR3 loop reads CASSQLRPGGDHTF. The CDR3, as DNA: TGCGCCAGCAGCCAACTTCGGCCGGGCGGAGACCACACCTTC.

V is TRBV11-2 and J is TRBJ2-7; D is unclear. From germline, CDR1 is SGHAT and CDR2 FQNNGV. V lost 8 bases, J lost 5 bases, and 19 bases lay in between. CDR3 size: 14 residues. CDR3 sequence (DNA): TGTGCCAGCGGCCTAGTGGCAGGACGCGACGAGCAGTACTTC. This codes for CASGLVAGRDEQYF.

In its sample, this clonotype was seen many times. This rearrangement joins TRBV5-4 to TRBJ1-2; 7 bases line up with TRBD1. The CDR3 runs 16 residues. With V trimmed by 3 bases and J by 4 bases, 12 bases remained unmatched. Per the germline V gene, CDR1 is SGHNT and CDR2 is YYREEE (reference sequence). CDR3 protein: CASSSTGSSISYGYTF. The CDR3 region has the DNA TGTGCCAGCAGCTCGACAGGGTCCAGTATTAGCTATGGCTACACCTTC.

This chain connects TRBV29-1 to TRBJ1-1; weak D call: TRBD1 (5 bases). CDR1 is SQVTM, CDR2 ANQGSEA, per germline. The CDR3 is 11 residues long. V lost 7 bases and J 11 bases, leaving 17 bases between the germline ends. CDR3 in DNA: TGCAGCGCCGGGGATGGGGCGCACGCTTTCTTT. It yields the protein CSAGDGAHAFF.

This clonotype appeared a single time. V is TRBV7-3 and J is TRBJ2-5, with D tentatively TRBD2 (6 bases). V lost 5 bases and J lost 4, with 17 bases in between. CDR1 is SGHTA, CDR2 FQGTGA, per germline. CDR3 length equals 15 residues. CDR3 sequence: CASSRTTHVGETQYF. Here the CDR3 DNA reads TGTGCCAGCAGCCGGACTACCCATGTCGGAGAGACCCAGTACTTC.

With respect to this clonotype: The germline gene is not matched at one end of the junction; a read error may be the cause. V gene TRBV20-1 combines with J gene TRBJ2-3, with TRBD2 matching over 10 bases. The CDR3 is 17 residues long. Per germline, CDR1 DFQATT and CDR2 SNEGSKA (reference sequence). CDR3 sequence reads: CSARTLTSGFSTDMQYF. In nucleotides, the CDR3 is TGCAGTGCTAGGACCTTGACTAGCGGGTTTAGCACAGATATGCAGTATTTT.

The chain has TRBV4-1 and TRBJ2-3, with D maybe TRBD2 (6 bases). Germline lookup yields CDR1 MGHRA and CDR2 YSYEKL. V lost 6 bases and J lost 4, with 23 bases in between. The CDR3 has 17 residues. The CDR3 DNA reads as TGCGCCAGCAGACCGGGGCACGGGACTTCGCGAGCAGATACGCAGTATTTT. Translating gives CASRPGHGTSRADTQYF.

A word on this clonotype: This could be a read error, since a much larger clone is one nucleotide away. The V gene is TRBV28, the J gene TRBJ2-7; D tentatively fits TRBD1 or TRBD2 (5 bases each). Per germline, CDR1 MDHEN and CDR2 SYDVKM. Trimming shortened V by 5 bases and J by 6 bases, and 14 bases separated the two germline ends. This CDR3 comprises 13 residues. CDR3 DNA: TGTGCCAGCAGTCTTTCCGGGGCCGGCGAGCAGTACTTC. This translates into CASSLSGAGEQYF.